Shown below are 19 T cell receptor beta chains from a single sample sequenced in a study of shared clonotypes between healthy human individuals. Libraries were prepared by immunoSEQ multiplex PCR; TCRdb keeps only in-frame clonotypes and omits some of them. Seen here are approximately 1.4 million clones, 95% to 99% observed once, and the top ten hold roughly 0.42%. Sequences were obtained from naive CD4+ T cells sorted from blood. This sample's subset: CD45RA+ positively selected. The receptors were sampled from a man aged 25 to 40 in good health.

The CDR3, as DNA: TGTGCCAGCAGCTTGTTGGTCAGTGCAGAGCAGTACTTC. Translation gives CASSLLVSAEQYF. V is TRBV5-8 and J is TRBJ2-7; D call uncertain. Deletions cut 1 base from V and 7 bases from J, with 12 bases between. This CDR3 has 13 amino acids. Germline lookup yields CDR1 SGHTS and CDR2 YDEGEE.

This clone occurred once. This chain links TRBV2 with TRBJ1-1; D perhaps matches TRBD1 (5 bases). This CDR3 spans 12 amino acids. Germline assignment: CDR1 SNHLY and CDR2 FYNNEI. V lost 5 bases to trimming and J lost 7 bases, with 11 bases between them. CDR3 coding DNA: TGTGCCAGCAGTCGACAGATACTTGAAGCTTTCTTT. Translation: CASSRQILEAFF.

CDR3 protein: CASSRQGASGDEQFF. In DNA form, the CDR3 reads TGCGCCAGCAGCCGTCAGGGGGCGAGCGGCGATGAGCAGTTCTTC. The V and J genes are TRBV5-1 and TRBJ2-1; TRBD1 aligns across 8 bases. The CDR3 consists of 15 residues. The V gene end was trimmed by 4 bases and the J gene end by 8 bases; junction bases not matched to a gene: 11. In germline, CDR1 is SGHRS, CDR2 YFSETQ.

The rearrangement joins TRBV19 to TRBJ2-6, with D perhaps matching TRBD2 (5 bases). V was shortened by 0 bases and J by 0 bases, with 9 bases between the two germline ends. This CDR3 has 17 residues. Germline CDR1 is LNHDA and CDR2 is SQIVND (reference sequence). This chain's CDR3 is CASSIDPGISGANVLTF. CDR3 nucleotide sequence: TGTGCCAGTAGTATAGACCCCGGGATCTCTGGGGCCAACGTCCTGACTTTC.

This clone was picked up one time. The chain joins TRBV11-2 to TRBJ2-3; TRBD1 aligns across 10 bases. The junction had 6 bases not matched to a gene; V was cut back by 5 bases and J by 4 bases. The CDR3 extends over 15 amino acids. Germline V CDR1 and CDR2: SGHAT, FQNNGV. The CDR3 nucleotides read TGTGCCAGCAGCCTCGGGGACAGGGGCGCAGATACGCAGTATTTT. As protein: CASSLGDRGADTQYF.

The V and J genes are TRBV28 and TRBJ2-3; D is perhaps TRBD2 (6 bases). Germline CDR1 reads MDHEN; CDR2 reads SYDVKM. Trimming cost V 2 bases and J 0 bases, with 12 bases left between them. The CDR3 runs to 16 residues. The CDR3 sequence is CASSLSPSASTDTQYF. The CDR3 DNA follows: TGTGCCAGCAGTTTAAGCCCTAGCGCCAGCACAGATACGCAGTATTTT.

J is TRBJ1-1 and V is TRBV27; D gene uncertain. The CDR3 covers 13 residues. V lost 6 bases, J lost 1 base, and 9 bases lay in between. Per germline, CDR1 MNHEY and CDR2 SMNVEV (reference sequence). DNA of the CDR3: TGTGCCAGCAGGTCTGGGGAGAACACTGAAGCTTTCTTT. Encoded protein: CASRSGENTEAFF.

The genes are TRBV19 and TRBJ1-5; D is unclear. With 8 bases removed from V and 4 bases from J, the gap between germline ends came to 12 bases. CDR3 length: 13 residues. Germline V gene data show CDR1 as LNHDA and CDR2 as SQIVND (reference sequence). CDR3: CASDLGRNQPQHF. CDR3 nucleotides: TGTGCCAGTGACCTGGGGAGGAATCAGCCCCAGCATTTT.

Of note for this clone: The sample contains more than one DNA sequence encoding this CDR3. The rearrangement uses TRBV18 and TRBJ2-7, with 11 nucleotides matching TRBD1. Germline V gene sequence: CDR1 KGHSH, CDR2 LQKENI. The CDR3 has 14 residues. V lost 6 bases to trimming and J lost 3 bases; unmatched junction nucleotides: 4. CDR3 amino acids: CASSPGTGGYEQYF. For the CDR3, the DNA is TGTGCCAGCTCTCCCGGGACAGGGGGCTACGAGCAGTACTTC.

Here the CDR3 reads CASSEFQGSYNEQFF. CDR3 nucleotides: TGTGCCAGCAGTGAATTCCAGGGATCCTACAATGAGCAGTTCTTC. The V gene is TRBV2, the J gene TRBJ2-1; a weak D match, TRBD1 (5 bases). The CDR3 contains 15 residues. Germline V gene lookup returns CDR1 SNHLY and CDR2 FYNNEI. V lost 2 bases, J lost 1 base, and 9 bases lay in between. The complete variable domain, with remaining parts taken from reference TRBV2 and TRBJ2-1, reads EPEVTQTPSHQVTQMGQEVILRCVPISNHLYFYWYRQILGQKVEFLVSFYNNEISEKSEIFDDQFSVERPDGSNFTLKIRSTKLEDSAMYFCASSEFQGSYNEQFFGPGTRLTVL.

V is TRBV29-1 and J is TRBJ2-2; D call uncertain. CDR1 SQVTM and CDR2 ANQGSEA come from the germline V gene. There are 15 residues in the CDR3. Deletions cut 5 bases from V and 1 base from J, with 14 bases between. The chain's CDR3 is CSVSSTTRNTGELFF. CDR3 sequence (DNA): TGCAGCGTTTCCTCCACCACACGGAACACCGGGGAGCTGTTTTTT.

The chain employs TRBV7-2 and TRBJ1-1, with D unresolved. The CDR3 sequence is 17 residues long. V gave up 3 bases and J gave up 0 bases, with 17 bases separating them. Per germline, CDR1 SGHTA and CDR2 FQGNSA. The CDR3 loop reads CASSFGRVLSMNTEAFF. The CDR3, as DNA: TGTGCCAGCAGCTTCGGGAGGGTATTATCTATGAACACTGAAGCTTTCTTT.

The genes are TRBV2 and TRBJ2-5; 8 positions agree with TRBD2. This CDR3 has 12 amino acids. Trimming cost V 11 bases and J 4 bases; bases outside gene matches: 6. CDR1 SNHLY and CDR2 FYNNEI come from the germline V gene. The CDR3 loop is CAFWTSPETQYF. Written as DNA, the CDR3 is TGTGCCTTTTGGACTAGCCCAGAGACCCAGTACTTC.

CDR3 protein: CASSLIANTGELFF. DNA for the CDR3: TGTGCCAGCAGCTTAATAGCGAACACCGGGGAGCTGTTTTTT. This sequence joins TRBV7-2 and TRBJ2-2; D remains ambiguous. Trimming pared 2 bases from V and 0 bases from J, leaving 4 bases between. The CDR3 contains 14 residues. The germline gives CDR1 SGHTA, CDR2 FQGNSA.

CDR3 protein: CASSRVQTEQYF. The CDR3 DNA follows: TGTGCCAGCAGCAGGGTCCAAACCGAGCAGTACTTC. The rearrangement links TRBV28 to TRBJ2-7, with D possibly being TRBD1 (5 bases). Between the trimmed V and J ends, which lost 6 bases and 6 bases, there was a span of 12 bases. This CDR3 has 12 residues. CDR1 is MDHEN, CDR2 SYDVKM, per germline.

The genes are TRBV15 and TRBJ2-1; a weak D match, TRBD2 (6 bases). Germline values: CDR1 LNHNV, CDR2 YYDKDF (reference sequence). The CDR3 totals 14 residues. V dropped 0 bases and J dropped 7 bases, with 10 bases sitting between them. The CDR3 reads CATSRDGTLNEQFF. CDR3 DNA sequence: TGTGCCACCAGCAGAGATGGGACTTTGAATGAGCAGTTCTTC.

CDR3 in DNA: TGTGCCAGCAGTTTAGGGACAGGCTACCAAGAGACCCAGTACTTC. Encoded protein: CASSLGTGYQETQYF. The chain combines TRBV27 with TRBJ2-5; 8 positions agree with TRBD1. The CDR3 is 15 residues long. J lost 0 bases, V lost 2 bases, and 2 bases had no gene match. In germline, CDR1 is MNHEY, CDR2 SMNVEV (reference sequence).

This clone was recorded once. J is TRBJ2-2 and V is TRBV28; a possible D gene is TRBD2 (7 bases). The V end lost 0 bases, the J end lost 2 bases, and 10 bases lay between the germline ends. Germline CDR1 MDHEN, CDR2 SYDVKM. This CDR3 has 16 amino acids. The CDR3 coding sequence is TGTGCCAGCAGTTTATGGAGCGGGACAAACACCGGGGAGCTGTTTTTT. This encodes CASSLWSGTNTGELFF.

The V call is TRBV19, the J call TRBJ1-5, with D tentatively TRBD1 (5 bases). Trimming shortened V by 3 bases and J by 5 bases, and 14 bases separated the two germline ends. The CDR3 runs 15 residues. CDR1 is LNHDA, CDR2 SQIVND, per germline (reference sequence). DNA of the CDR3: TGTGCCAGTAGTATCGGGGGAAGGGCTGATCAGCCCCAGCATTTT. Translation: CASSIGGRADQPQHF.